This TCR beta chain emerged from a study of blood T cell repertoires in COVID-19. Across the whole study: There were acute and convalescent COVID-19 samples, and they came from the United States, Italy and Spain. T cells, B-cell-depleted T cells, or PBMCs supplied cDNA or gDNA.

There are 14 residues in the CDR3. Germline V gene lookup returns CDR1 WSHSY and CDR2 SAAADI. Trimming removed 8 bases at V and 5 bases at J, with 15 bases between. As originally analysed: By means of reference gene primer amplification, nucleated cell counts were estimated. This table comes from immunoSEQ multiplex PCR, and its TCRdb copy is limited to in-frame clones, with some not included. V and J calls and clone size are copied from that table; D and trimming were computed from the DNA. In the table there are under 95,000 clones, 82% of which are singletons. This sequence originates from an elderly woman with acute or convalescent COVID-19. The sequencing sample was made of peripheral blood. This rearrangement joins TRBV10-2 to TRBJ2-2; tentative D call: TRBD2 (6 bases). DNA of the CDR3: TGCGCCAGCTTTCTCGGGACTCCTACCGGGGAGCTGTTTTTT. Translation gives CASFLGTPTGELFF.